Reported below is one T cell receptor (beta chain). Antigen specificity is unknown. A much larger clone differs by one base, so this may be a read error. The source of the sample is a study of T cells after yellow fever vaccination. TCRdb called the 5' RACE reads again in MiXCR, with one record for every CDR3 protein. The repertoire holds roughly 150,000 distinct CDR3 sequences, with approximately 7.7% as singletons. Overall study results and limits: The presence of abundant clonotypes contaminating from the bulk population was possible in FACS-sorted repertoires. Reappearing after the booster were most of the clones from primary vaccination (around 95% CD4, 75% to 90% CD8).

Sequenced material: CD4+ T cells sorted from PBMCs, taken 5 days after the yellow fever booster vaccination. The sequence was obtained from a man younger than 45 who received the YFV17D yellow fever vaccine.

The CDR3, as DNA: TGCCGTGCTATTCGACCGGGACTAGCGGGGGGCTCCTACAATGAGCAGTTCTTC. Protein product: CRAIRPGLAGGSYNEQFF. The genes are TRBV20-1 and TRBJ2-1; 15 nucleotides line up with TRBD2. This CDR3 comprises 18 residues. The V gene's germline CDR1 is DFQATT and CDR2 SNEGSKA (reference sequence).